This entry lists 23 T cell receptor beta chains sequenced from one sample in a study of cytomegalovirus exposure and HLA in healthy donors. 60 Vbeta and 13 Jbeta primers were used in PCR. Using immunoSEQ multiplex PCR, the repertoire was profiled, and TCRdb retains in-frame clones only, with some absent. The repertoire holds some 55,000 clones, with approximately 83% as singletons. Sequenced: PBMCs. The receptors stem from a man between 35 and 55 years old in good health and CMV-seronegative.

With respect to this clone: Its ends do not fully match the called genes, so a read error is possible. The V gene is TRBV10-1, the J gene TRBJ1-1, with D possibly being TRBD1 (6 bases). The CDR3 has 13 residues. Germline V gene data show CDR1 as WNHNN and CDR2 as SYGVQD (reference sequence). In DNA, the CDR3 is TGCGCCAGCAGTGAGTCGGGGGACACTGAGGCTTTCTTT. Its protein is CASSESGDTEAFF.

The chain recombines TRBV30 with TRBJ1-5; 10 bases agree with TRBD1. The CDR3 length is 16 residues. Germline loops: CDR1 GTSNPN, CDR2 SVGIG (reference sequence). Losses at the gene ends were 2 bases for V and 4 bases for J; bases not matched to a gene: 8. This CDR3 is CAWSLGDRGRNQPQHF. The CDR3 bases are TGTGCCTGGAGTTTAGGGGACAGGGGAAGGAATCAGCCCCAGCATTTT.

The chain carries TRBV5-4 and TRBJ2-7; TRBD2 agrees at 8 bases. With 3 bases clipped from V and 4 bases from J, the junction kept 6 bases outside the gene matches. Germline loops: CDR1 SGHNT, CDR2 YYREEE (reference sequence). The length of the CDR3 is 14 residues. CDR3: CASSSGGALYEQYV. The CDR3 nucleotides read TGTGCCAGCAGCTCCGGGGGGGCGTTGTACGAGCAGTACGTC.

The chain joins TRBV5-6 to TRBJ1-5, with 12 bases fitting TRBD1. Germline CDR1 is SGHDT and CDR2 is YYEEEE. V lost 5 bases to trimming and J lost 2 bases; unmatched junction nucleotides: 14. The length of the CDR3 is 19 residues. CDR3 bases: TGTGCCAGCAGTTTGAACCGGGACAGGGGGCGTCTAGGCAATCAGCCCCAGCATTTT. It translates to CASSLNRDRGRLGNQPQHF.

The J gene is TRBJ2-7, the V gene TRBV5-1, with TRBD2 matching 14 bases. The V and J ends lost 4 bases and 0 bases, in that order; junction bases with no gene match: 9. Germline V gene data show CDR1 as SGHRS and CDR2 as YFSETQ. The CDR3 extends over 18 amino acids. The CDR3 DNA follows: TGCGCCAGCAGCCCGGGGGGACTAGCGGGGGTTAGCTCCTACGAGCAGTACTTC. Protein: CASSPGGLAGVSSYEQYF.

The chain employs TRBV5-1 and TRBJ2-7; TRBD1 agrees at 11 bases. From germline, CDR1 is SGHRS and CDR2 YFSETQ. This CDR3 has 16 amino acids. The trim removed 0 bases at V and 0 bases at J, leaving 2 bases unmatched. The CDR3 DNA reads as TGCGCCAGCAGCTTGGCCGGGACAGGGGGCTCCTACGAGCAGTACTTC. This codes for CASSLAGTGGSYEQYF.

V is TRBV30 and J is TRBJ1-1; the match to TRBD1 covers 7 bases. Trimming at V came to 1 base and at J to 1 base, leaving 3 bases not matched to a gene. This CDR3 has 14 amino acids. Germline lookup yields CDR1 GTSNPN and CDR2 SVGIG (reference sequence). CDR3: CAWSEGGGNTEAFF. As DNA, the CDR3 is TGTGCCTGGAGTGAAGGGGGCGGGAACACTGAAGCTTTCTTT.

The rearrangement uses TRBV5-5 and TRBJ2-7; 7 positions match TRBD1. CDR3 length equals 15 residues. Germline CDR1 reads SGHKS; CDR2 reads YYEKEE (reference sequence). Germline trimming cut 2 bases from V and 3 bases from J; bases unmatched to any gene: 8. The CDR3 loop is CASSLSGTELYEQYF. The CDR3 DNA sequence: TGTGCCAGCAGCTTATCCGGGACAGAGCTCTACGAGCAGTACTTC.

This clone was detected only once. This sequence joins TRBV7-2 and TRBJ2-1; tentative D call: TRBD2 (5 bases). This CDR3 is built from 14 residues. With 2 bases removed from V and 3 bases from J, the gap between germline ends came to 8 bases. From germline, CDR1 is SGHTA and CDR2 FQGNSA. CDR3 sequence reads: CASSLYRDYNEQFF. CDR3 nucleotide sequence: TGTGCCAGCAGCTTATACCGGGACTACAATGAGCAGTTCTTC. Full variable domain (remainder filled in from reference TRBV7-2 and TRBJ2-1): GAGVSQSPSNKVTEKGKDVELRCDPISGHTALYWYRQSLGQGLEFLIYFQGNSAPDKSGLPSDRFSAERTGGSVSTLTIQRTQQEDSAVYLCASSLYRDYNEQFFGPGTRLTVL.

V is TRBV9 and J is TRBJ1-1, with 9 bases identical to TRBD1. Per the germline V gene, CDR1 is SGDLS and CDR2 is YYNGEE. The CDR3 is 13 residues long. Germline trimming cut 0 bases from V and 7 bases from J; bases unmatched to any gene: 1. CDR3 nucleotides: TGTGCCAGCAGCGTAGGACAGGGGGTTGAAGCTTTCTTT. Amino acids: CASSVGQGVEAFF.

V gene TRBV7-2 combines with J gene TRBJ2-1; 7 bases are shared with TRBD2. The CDR3 has 16 residues. V shed 5 bases and J 4 bases; nucleotides not matched to a gene: 11. Germline assignment: CDR1 SGHTA and CDR2 FQGNSA. In DNA form, the CDR3 reads TGTGCCAGCAGCGGATTGGGGCGGGGGAAATACAATGAGCAGTTCTTC. This gives the protein CASSGLGRGKYNEQFF.

This chain joins TRBV9 and TRBJ2-3, with no clear D. Germline V gene data show CDR1 as SGDLS and CDR2 as YYNGEE. With 3 bases removed from V and 3 bases from J, the gap between germline ends came to 8 bases. The length of the CDR3 is 13 residues. In DNA, the CDR3 is TGTGCCAGCAGCGCGGCCGGGACAGATACGCAGTATTTT. The encoded protein is CASSAAGTDTQYF.

This chain joins TRBV28 and TRBJ1-1; no reliable D call. CDR3 length: 13 residues. CDR1 is MDHEN, CDR2 SYDVKM, per germline. Trimming took 6 bases from V and 5 from J, leaving 13 bases between them. The CDR3 nucleotides read TGTGCCAGCAGGTTACTAGGTGAGACTGAAGCTTTCTTT. This translates into CASRLLGETEAFF. The whole variable domain, remainder taken from reference TRBV28 and TRBJ1-1, is DVKVTQSSRYLVKRTGEKVFLECVQDMDHENMFWYRQDPGLGLRLIYFSYDVKMKEKGDIPEGYSVSREKKERFSLILESASTNQTSMYLCASRLLGETEAFFGQGTRLTVV.

The V call is TRBV11-3, the J call TRBJ2-2; no clear D gene. The CDR3 has 16 residues. Trimming shortened V by 0 bases and J by 7 bases, and 15 bases separated the two germline ends. Germline V gene lookup returns CDR1 SGHNT and CDR2 YENEEA. The CDR3 spells CASSLDTNIIDGELFF. Written as DNA, the CDR3 is TGTGCCAGCAGCTTAGACACCAACATAATTGACGGGGAGCTGTTTTTT.

In DNA, the CDR3 is TGCAGCGTTGAAGACGTATTCGCCGGGGAGCTGTTTTTT. This encodes CSVEDVFAGELFF. V and J are TRBV29-1 and TRBJ2-2; D is unresolved. This CDR3 spans 13 amino acids. Germline-derived CDR1 and CDR2 are SQVTM and ANQGSEA. The V end was cut by 0 bases, the J end by 6 bases, with 8 bases between.

This clone came up a few times. The V gene is TRBV6-4, the J gene TRBJ2-1; 7 positions agree with TRBD1. The CDR3 covers 13 residues. CDR1 is MRHNA and CDR2 is SNTAGT in the germline V gene. V dropped 5 bases and J dropped 8; count of bases not matched to a gene: 6. The CDR3 nucleotides read TGTGCCAGCAGTTTGACAGGGCTGGATGAGCAGTTCTTC. It codes for CASSLTGLDEQFF.

This chain uses TRBV4-2 with TRBJ2-5, with 8 bases matching TRBD2. With 0 bases clipped from V and 5 bases from J, the junction kept 14 bases outside the gene matches. CDR1 and CDR2 (germline): LGHNA, YNFKEQ. This CDR3 region has 18 residues. The CDR3 DNA follows: TGTGCCAGCAGCCAAGATGAGCAGCGGGGGAGACCTTGGGAGACCCAGTACTTC. Its translation: CASSQDEQRGRPWETQYF.

The table lists this clone with a count of one. The chain has TRBV30 and TRBJ2-5; 7 nucleotides match TRBD2. J was trimmed by 0 bases and V by 0 bases; bases with no gene match: 4. The CDR3 runs 15 residues. Germline V CDR1 and CDR2: GTSNPN, SVGIG (reference sequence). The CDR3 bases are TGTGCCTGGAGTGTACTGGGGGGGTACCAAGAGACCCAGTACTTC. Translated: CAWSVLGGYQETQYF. The whole variable domain, remainder taken from reference TRBV30 and TRBJ2-5, is SQTIHQWPATLVQPVGSPLSLECTVEGTSNPNLYWYRQAAGRGLQLLFYSVGIGQISSEVPQNLSASRPQDRQFILSSKKLLLSDSGFYLCAWSVLGGYQETQYFGPGTRLLVL.

The chain is built from TRBV27 and TRBJ2-5, with D possibly TRBD2 on 5 matching bases. CDR3 size: 18 residues. V lost 5 bases and J lost 5, with 27 bases in between. Germline CDR1 MNHEY, CDR2 SMNVEV (reference sequence). CDR3 DNA: TGTGCCAGCAGTCCGCTGAGGGCTAGCAGCTATTCTAGGGAGACCCAGTACTTC. Its translation is CASSPLRASSYSRETQYF.

This chain connects TRBV7-9 to TRBJ2-1; 9 bases fit TRBD2. V was pared by 1 base and J by 10 bases, with 5 bases of the junction left unmatched. The CDR3 is made up of 14 amino acids. Per the germline V gene, CDR1 is SEHNR and CDR2 is FQNEAQ (reference sequence). The CDR3 nucleotides read TGTGCCAGCAGCTTAGGAGTAGCGGGGGCAGAGCAGTTCTTC. This gives the protein CASSLGVAGAEQFF.

The chain recombines TRBV11-2 with TRBJ1-1; 9 bases match TRBD1. Germline V gene data show CDR1 as SGHAT and CDR2 as FQNNGV. The CDR3 has 15 amino acids. Germline trimming cut 3 bases from V and 4 bases from J; bases unmatched to any gene: 6. This chain's CDR3 is CASSFAGTGSTEAFF. The CDR3 DNA reads as TGTGCCAGCAGCTTTGCCGGGACAGGGAGCACTGAAGCTTTCTTT.

The genes are TRBV4-1 and TRBJ2-3; 9 bases align to TRBD2. CDR1 is MGHRA, CDR2 YSYEKL, per germline. V lost 1 base, J lost 5 bases, and 16 bases stayed unmatched. The CDR3 contains 19 residues. The CDR3 is CASSQGRLGAGGRKDTQYF. CDR3 nucleotide sequence: TGCGCCAGCAGCCAAGGACGATTAGGGGCGGGGGGGCGGAAAGATACGCAGTATTTT.

The V gene is TRBV12-5, the J gene TRBJ1-4; no firm D call. Trimming left V 7 bases short and J 0 bases short, with 9 bases between. This CDR3 region has 14 residues. Per the germline V gene, CDR1 is LGHNT and CDR2 is FRNRAP. CDR3 residues: CASARGTTNEKLFF. The DNA for the CDR3 is TGTGCTAGTGCCCGAGGTACAACTAATGAAAAACTGTTTTTT.